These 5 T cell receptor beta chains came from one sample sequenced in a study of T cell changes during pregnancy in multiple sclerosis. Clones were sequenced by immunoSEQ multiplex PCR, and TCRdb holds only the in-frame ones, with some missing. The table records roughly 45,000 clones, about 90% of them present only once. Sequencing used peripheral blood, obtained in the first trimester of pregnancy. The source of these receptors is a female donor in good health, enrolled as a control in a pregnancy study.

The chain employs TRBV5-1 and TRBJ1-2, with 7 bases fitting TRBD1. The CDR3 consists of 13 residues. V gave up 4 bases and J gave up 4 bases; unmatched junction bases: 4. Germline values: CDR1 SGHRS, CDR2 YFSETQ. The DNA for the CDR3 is TGCGCCAGCAGCCCCCGGGACAGCTATGGCTACACCTTC. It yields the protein CASSPRDSYGYTF.

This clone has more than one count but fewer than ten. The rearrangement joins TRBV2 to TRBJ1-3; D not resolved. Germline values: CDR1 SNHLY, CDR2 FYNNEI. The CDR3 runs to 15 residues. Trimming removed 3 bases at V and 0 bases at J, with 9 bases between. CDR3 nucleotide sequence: TGTGCCAGCAGTGATGGACTGAGCTCTGGAAACACCATATATTTT. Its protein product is CASSDGLSSGNTIYF. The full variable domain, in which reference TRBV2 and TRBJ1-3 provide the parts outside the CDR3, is EPEVTQTPSHQVTQMGQEVILRCVPISNHLYFYWYRQILGQKVEFLVSFYNNEISEKSEIFDDQFSVERPDGSNFTLKIRSTKLEDSAMYFCASSDGLSSGNTIYFGEGSWLTVV.

This CDR3 is CASGLDLTDTQYF. In DNA, the CDR3 is TGCGCCAGCGGACTGGACCTCACAGATACGCAGTATTTT. V gene TRBV5-1 combines with J gene TRBJ2-3; tentative D call: TRBD2 (5 bases). With 7 bases removed from V and 2 bases from J, the gap between germline ends came to 11 bases. Germline V gene sequence: CDR1 SGHRS, CDR2 YFSETQ. CDR3 size: 13 residues. Complete variable domain (other parts from reference TRBV5-1 and TRBJ2-3): KAGVTQTPRYLIKTRGQQVTLSCSPISGHRSVSWYQQTPGQGLQFLFEYFSETQRNKGNFPGRFSGRQFSNSRSEMNVSTLELGDSALYLCASGLDLTDTQYFGPGTRLTVL.

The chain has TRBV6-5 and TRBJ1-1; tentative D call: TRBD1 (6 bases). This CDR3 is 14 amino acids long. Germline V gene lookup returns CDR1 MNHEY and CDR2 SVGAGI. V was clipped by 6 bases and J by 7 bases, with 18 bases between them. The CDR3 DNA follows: TGTGCCAGCAGAAAAGGGGGGGTAAAGAATGAAGCTTTCTTT. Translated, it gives CASRKGGVKNEAFF.

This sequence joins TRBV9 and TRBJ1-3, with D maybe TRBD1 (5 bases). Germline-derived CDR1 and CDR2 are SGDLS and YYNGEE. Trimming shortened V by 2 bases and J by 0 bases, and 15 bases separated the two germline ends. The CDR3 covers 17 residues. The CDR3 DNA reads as TGTGCCAGCAGCGTGGGAACAAACAGGATCTCTGGAAACACCATATATTTT. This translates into CASSVGTNRISGNTIYF.